Sequencing of this T cell receptor (beta chain) was carried out in a study of control samples from healthy donors and cancer patients. Clones were read by immunoSEQ multiplex PCR, and TCRdb kept only the in-frame ones, dropping some. Here the sample spans about 130,000 clones, 75% to 95% being singletons. Sequenced sample: blood. The clonotype comes from a man aged 18-30 years in good health.

CDR3 DNA sequence: TGTGCCAGCAATTCCCCCGGGGGGCGGACAGATACGCAGTATTTT. Encoded protein: CASNSPGGRTDTQYF. The V gene is TRBV28, the J gene TRBJ2-3; tentatively, D is TRBD2 (7 bases). This CDR3 spans 15 amino acids. Germline V gene lookup returns CDR1 MDHEN and CDR2 SYDVKM. Deletions cut 7 bases from V and 3 bases from J, with 17 bases between.